This T cell receptor beta chain was retrieved from a study of CD8 T cells in Susac syndrome. V was clipped by 5 bases and J by 7 bases, with 14 bases between them. Germline loops: CDR1 SQVTM, CDR2 ANQGSEA. The CDR3 contains 12 residues. In blood CD8+ and CD4+ T cells, TCR beta underwent sequencing. It was with random hexamers that 0.5 to 1 ug RNA was reverse transcribed. TCR beta CDR3 was amplified by immunoSEQ multiplex PCR. This amplification extended across 54 Vbeta and 13 Jbeta segments. TCRdb analysed the immunoSEQ multiplex PCR reads with MiXCR anew, one entry per CDR3 protein. This sample has about 400,000 distinct CDR3 sequences, with roughly 85% found just once.

The V gene is TRBV29-1, the J gene TRBJ1-2; D call uncertain. This clonotype was obtained from a human donor with multiple sclerosis. The sample comprised CD8+ T cells from PBMCs. The CDR3 DNA is TGCAGCGTTTTCTTTGGCCCTTTTGGCTACACCTTC. Encoded protein: CSVFFGPFGYTF.